These 30 T cell receptor beta chains were sequenced from one sample in a study of glioma-infiltrating T cells (TCRdb year 2016). TCRdb lists the instrument as Illumina MiSeq. The iRepertoire nested amplicon-rescue multiplex PCR (arm-PCR) platform was used to amplify TCR alpha and beta CDR3 regions from RNA. TCRdb reran the public reads through fastp at Q25 and MiXCR, keeping productive beta chains. CDR3 protein duplicates are merged, each entry listing the most common genes and DNA. The sample data list roughly 120,000 distinct CDR3 sequences, and less than 30% of these were observed just once. Roughly 15% of the sample lies in the top ten. Sequenced material: glioma tissue, nonneoplastic brain tissue, or PBMCs (not recorded which). The receptor set was obtained from a human donor with low-grade glioma or glioblastoma, undergoing nonglioma brain surgery, or in good health (not recorded which).

There are many counts of this clonotype. The rearrangement joins TRBV2 to TRBJ2-5; D gene unclear. CDR3 length: 11 amino acids. With 5 bases removed from V and 4 bases from J, the gap between germline ends came to 5 bases. Germline CDR1 is SNHLY and CDR2 is FYNNEI. CDR3 residues: CASSQLETQYF. CDR3 nucleotides: TGTGCCAGCAGTCAACTAGAGACCCAGTACTTC.

This clonotype came up many times. The chain recombines TRBV14 with TRBJ1-5; no reliable D call. The V and J ends lost 1 base and 6 bases respectively, with 7 bases between them. This CDR3 spans 13 amino acids. CDR1 SGHDN and CDR2 FVKESK come from the germline V gene. CDR3 DNA sequence: TGTGCCAGCAGCCAAGGTGTGGGTCAGCCCCAGCATTTT. Residues: CASSQGVGQPQHF.

There are many counts of this clonotype. The chain combines TRBV6-2 or TRBV6-3 with TRBJ2-1, with 8 bases identical to TRBD2. The CDR3 sequence is 15 residues long. Germline CDR1 reads MNHEY; CDR2 reads SVGEGT. V was pared by 6 bases and J by 7 bases, with 11 bases of the junction left unmatched. CDR3 loop: CASRRSGSTGNEQFF. DNA for the CDR3: TGTGCCAGCAGGAGGAGCGGGAGCACGGGAAATGAGCAGTTCTTC.

This clonotype was detected ten times or more. The CDR3 DNA follows: TGCAGTGCTAGAGTAGCAGGGGCCCTCATGAACACTGAAGCTTTCTTT. It codes for CSARVAGALMNTEAFF. This sequence joins TRBV20-1 and TRBJ1-1, with a possible D match to TRBD1 (6 bases). The V end was cut by 1 base, the J end by 0 bases, with 15 bases between. The CDR3 is 16 amino acids. The germline CDR1 and CDR2 sequences are DFQATT and SNEGSKA (reference sequence).

As concerns this clonotype: A much larger clone is a single base away; this may be a read error. The chain uses TRBV18 and TRBJ2-1; TRBD2 matches 12 bases. The germline CDR1 and CDR2 sequences are KGHSH and LQKENI. This CDR3 is built from 16 residues. In DNA, the CDR3 is TGTGCCAGCTCACCGCCGGGTGGACTAGCGGGAAATGAGAAGTTCTTC. It translates to CASSPPGGLAGNEKFF. The full variable domain, with the rest looked up from reference TRBV18 and TRBJ2-1, is NAGVMQNPRHLVRRRGQEARLRCSPMKGHSHVYWYRQLPEEGLKFMVYLQKENIIDESGMPKERFSAEFPKEGPSILRIQQVVRGDSAAYFCASSPPGGLAGNEKFFGPGTRLTVL.

This clonotype was observed many times. This chain links TRBV2 with TRBJ1-3; no definite D call. Deletions cut 2 bases from V and 1 base from J, with 9 bases between. This CDR3 region has 15 residues. The germline CDR1 and CDR2 sequences are SNHLY and FYNNEI. DNA for the CDR3: TGTGCCAGCAGTGAACTACATGGGTCTGGAAACACCATATATTTT. It yields the protein CASSELHGSGNTIYF.

This clonotype was seen ten or more times. The chain links TRBV14 to TRBJ2-5; no firm D call. The CDR3 consists of 13 residues. Germline V CDR1 and CDR2: SGHDN, FVKESK. Trimming took off 2 bases at V and 0 bases at J, with 4 bases between the two ends. The DNA of the CDR3 is TGTGCCAGCAGCCAATCGTACCAAGAGACCCAGTACTTC. Residues: CASSQSYQETQYF. The full variable domain, completed using reference TRBV14 and TRBJ2-5, is EAGVTQFPSHSVIEKGQTVTLRCDPISGHDNLYWYRRVMGKEIKFLLHFVKESKQDESGMPNNRFLAERTGGTYSTLKVQPAELEDSGVYFCASSQSYQETQYFGPGTRLLVL.

The rearrangement links TRBV18 to TRBJ1-6; 7 nucleotides line up with TRBD1. V lost 0 bases to trimming and J lost 7 bases; unmatched junction nucleotides: 0. The CDR3 extends over 14 amino acids. Germline CDR1 KGHSH, CDR2 LQKENI. Written as DNA, the CDR3 is TGTGCCAGCTCACCACCGGGACAGAATTCACCCCTCCACTTT. Translation: CASSPPGQNSPLHF.

This clonotype came up many times. The chain uses TRBV19 and TRBJ2-1; the match to TRBD2 covers 15 bases. CDR3 length: 16 amino acids. The germline CDR1 and CDR2 sequences are LNHDA and SQIVND (reference sequence). V dropped 3 bases and J dropped 7; count of bases not matched to a gene: 4. CDR3 in amino acids: CASSIPGLAGGNEQFF. The DNA for the CDR3 is TGTGCCAGTAGTATCCCCGGACTAGCGGGAGGGAATGAGCAGTTCTTC.

The chain carries TRBV30 and TRBJ1-2; unclear D gene. The ends were cut back, 2 bases at V and 4 bases at J, with 14 bases in the middle. Germline CDR1 and CDR2: GTSNPN and SVGIG (reference sequence). This CDR3 spans 14 amino acids. The CDR3 is CAWSSSRKTYGYTF. The CDR3 DNA sequence: TGTGCCTGGAGTTCCTCTAGGAAAACCTATGGCTACACCTTC.

The chain uses TRBV29-1 and TRBJ2-1; TRBD2 matches 8 bases. Unmatched junction bases numbered 24, after V lost 3 bases and J lost 5 bases. The CDR3 is 20 amino acids. The V gene's germline CDR1 is SQVTM and CDR2 ANQGSEA. The CDR3 bases are TGCAGCGTTGACTACCGCGGGTATAGCGGGATAACAGTTAAACACAATGAGCAGTTCTTC. Its protein product is CSVDYRGYSGITVKHNEQFF.

Many counts were recorded for this clonotype. The rearrangement links TRBV7-8 to TRBJ1-1; D possibly corresponds to TRBD1 (5 bases). CDR3 length: 14 residues. Per germline, CDR1 SGHVS and CDR2 FQNEAQ. CDR3 loop: CASGLLRGHTEAFF. DNA for the CDR3: TGTGCATCGGGACTTTTAAGAGGGCACACTGAAGCTTTCTTT.

This clonotype was found a few times. The chain has TRBV11-2 and TRBJ2-7; the match to TRBD2 covers 8 bases. The V segment lost 1 base and the J segment 6 bases; nucleotides outside the gene matches: 5. The CDR3 is 14 residues long. Germline V gene sequence: CDR1 SGHAT, CDR2 FQNNGV. The CDR3 nucleotides are TGTGCCAGCAGCTTAGCCGGACTAGCTAGCGAGCAGTACTTC. Translated: CASSLAGLASEQYF.

This clonotype was detected ten times or more. This chain connects TRBV2 to TRBJ1-1, with a tentative D call TRBD1 (5 bases). The CDR3 is made up of 12 amino acids. CDR1 and CDR2 from the germline V gene are SNHLY and FYNNEI. The germline V and J ends were trimmed by 5 bases and 4 bases, with 8 bases remaining between them. The chain's CDR3 is CASSSQGTEAFF. As DNA, the CDR3 is TGTGCCAGCAGTAGTCAGGGCACTGAAGCTTTCTTT. The whole variable domain, filled in from reference TRBV2 and TRBJ1-1, reads EPEVTQTPSHQVTQMGQEVILRCVPISNHLYFYWYRQILGQKVEFLVSFYNNEISEKSEIFDDQFSVERPDGSNFTLKIRSTKLEDSAMYFCASSSQGTEAFFGQGTRLTVV.

This chain uses TRBV4-2 with TRBJ1-2; the D is unclear. The CDR3 contains 14 residues. Germline CDR1 reads LGHNA; CDR2 reads YNFKEQ. With 0 bases removed from V and 4 bases from J, the gap between germline ends came to 9 bases. CDR3 residues: CASSQDRAGYGYTF. CDR3 coding DNA: TGTGCCAGCAGCCAAGATCGGGCAGGCTATGGCTACACCTTC.

A word on this clonotype: The junction does not match germline at one end; this may be a read error. The rearrangement links TRBV6-1 to TRBJ1-6; no firm D call. CDR3 size: 14 residues. Germline-derived CDR1 and CDR2 are MNHNS and SASEGT. CDR3 sequence reads: CASSEAQVWAELHF. The CDR3 DNA reads as TGCGCCAGCAGTGAAGCGCAAGTTTGGGCCGAACTCCACTTT.

The rearrangement joins TRBV19 to TRBJ2-7; D gene ambiguous. The CDR3 runs 14 residues. The germline V gene has CDR1 LNHDA and CDR2 SQIVND (reference sequence). CDR3 in DNA: TGTGTTAGTAGTATTCTACCAAACAGCTACGAGCAGTACTTC. It codes for CVSSILPNSYEQYF.

The table lists this clonotype with many counts. This chain joins TRBV20-1 and TRBJ2-1; 7 positions match TRBD1. Germline CDR1 DFQATT, CDR2 SNEGSKA (reference sequence). Germline trimming cut 6 bases from V and 2 bases from J; bases unmatched to any gene: 7. This CDR3 spans 14 amino acids. The DNA for the CDR3 is TGCAGTGCACAAGACAGGGTAGCCTACAATGAGCAGTTCTTC. Translated: CSAQDRVAYNEQFF.

With respect to this clonotype: The conserved closing phenylalanine or tryptophan is absent in this CDR3, likely reflecting a read error. The J gene is TRBJ1-1, the V gene TRBV2; D ambiguous. The V end lost 7 bases, the J end lost 1 base, and 7 bases lay between the germline ends. This CDR3 comprises 12 residues. Germline V lookup: CDR1 SNHLY, CDR2 FYNNEI. CDR3: CASTSQNTEAFL. In DNA form, the CDR3 reads TGTGCCAGCACCTCTCAGAACACTGAAGCTTTCCTT.

As regards this clonotype: This may stem from a read error, because a much larger clone lies one nucleotide away. Likely a read error: the CDR3 ends without its conserved phenylalanine or tryptophan. V is TRBV19 and J is TRBJ2-1; 7 bases match TRBD1. The CDR3 is 17 residues long. Per the germline V gene, CDR1 is LNHDA and CDR2 is SQIVND (reference sequence). The V gene end was trimmed by 3 bases and the J gene end by 0 bases; junction bases not matched to a gene: 8. The CDR3 DNA reads TGTGCCAGTAGTATCTTATCGGGACAGAGCTCCTACAATGAGCAGTTCCTC. This translates into CASSILSGQSSYNEQFL.

This clonotype was seen many times. The rearrangement links TRBV27 to TRBJ1-5; D is unclear. Trimming stripped 6 bases from V and 3 bases from J, with 9 bases between. There are 13 residues in the CDR3. The V gene's germline CDR1 is MNHEY and CDR2 SMNVEV (reference sequence). This chain's CDR3 is CASRLQPNQPQHF. CDR3 coding DNA: TGTGCCAGCAGGTTACAGCCCAATCAGCCCCAGCATTTT.

The V gene is TRBV3-1, the J gene TRBJ2-5; D is perhaps TRBD2 (5 bases). The germline V gene has CDR1 LGHDT and CDR2 YNNKEL (reference sequence). V gave up 4 bases and J gave up 5 bases, with 17 bases separating them. This CDR3 is 15 amino acids long. The CDR3 nucleotides are TGTGCCAGCAGCCCACCCAATGGAGGATTGGAGACCCAGTACTTC. Translated: CASSPPNGGLETQYF.

This clonotype has ten or more counts. The genes are TRBV28 and TRBJ2-1; D might be TRBD1 (6 bases). Germline CDR1 MDHEN, CDR2 SYDVKM. This CDR3 spans 12 amino acids. Trimming cost V 3 bases and J 6 bases, with 6 bases left between them. CDR3 protein: CASSFRGNEQFF. The CDR3 DNA reads TGTGCCAGCAGTTTCAGGGGCAATGAGCAGTTCTTC.

In this sample, this clonotype turned up many times. The rearrangement uses TRBV7-2 and TRBJ2-5; the D is unclear. The germline V gene encodes CDR1 SGHTA and CDR2 FQGNSA. The CDR3 covers 12 residues. Trimming took 5 bases from V and 4 from J, leaving 8 bases between them. CDR3 region: CASSLNAETQYF. The CDR3 nucleotides read TGTGCCAGCAGCCTCAATGCAGAGACCCAGTACTTC.

The table lists this clonotype with many counts. This rearrangement joins TRBV28 to TRBJ1-5; D is unresolved. The V gene's germline CDR1 is MDHEN and CDR2 SYDVKM. V lost 7 bases, J lost 4 bases, and 14 bases lay in between. CDR3 length: 14 amino acids. The DNA of the CDR3 is TGTGCCAGCATTCCGAACCGTAAAAATCAGCCCCAGCATTTT. Translating it yields CASIPNRKNQPQHF.

This clonotype was seen ten or more times. V gene TRBV4-2 combines with J gene TRBJ2-5, with 10 positions matching TRBD2. The V gene end was trimmed by 2 bases and the J gene end by 2 bases; junction bases not matched to a gene: 8. CDR1 is LGHNA, CDR2 YNFKEQ, per germline. CDR3 length: 17 residues. The CDR3 DNA follows: TGTGCCAGCAGCCAAACTTTTACTAGCGGGGCGCAAGAGACCCAGTACTTC. Its protein product is CASSQTFTSGAQETQYF.

The V and J genes are TRBV30 and TRBJ1-1, with D maybe TRBD1 (5 bases). The CDR3 totals 13 residues. Per germline, CDR1 GTSNPN and CDR2 SVGIG (reference sequence). V was trimmed by 4 bases and J by 0 bases, leaving 9 bases between them. The CDR3 DNA sequence: TGTGCCTGGAAACGGGGGATGAACACTGAAGCTTTCTTT. This sequence encodes CAWKRGMNTEAFF.

This clonotype occurred many times. This chain uses TRBV20-1 with TRBJ2-3; 13 bases align to TRBD2. The germline gives CDR1 DFQATT, CDR2 SNEGSKA (reference sequence). The length of the CDR3 is 16 residues. With 5 bases clipped from V and 1 base from J, the junction kept 6 bases outside the gene matches. CDR3 sequence reads: CSAHRLAGGRTDTQYF. The DNA for the CDR3 is TGCAGTGCTCACCGACTAGCGGGAGGACGCACAGATACGCAGTATTTT.

As regards this clonotype: Just one base apart from a much larger clone, this may be a read error. The rearrangement links TRBV20-1 to TRBJ2-7, with TRBD2 identical over 7 bases. Germline CDR1 reads DFQATT; CDR2 reads SNEGSKA (reference sequence). This CDR3 has 16 amino acids. With V trimmed by 6 bases and J by 3 bases, 17 bases remained unmatched. The CDR3 is CSARWALAEPDYEQYF. The CDR3, as DNA: TGCAGTGCCCGATGGGCCCTAGCGGAGCCTGACTACGAGCAGTACTTC.

This clonotype showed up many times. The V gene is TRBV19, the J gene TRBJ2-5, with a possible D match to TRBD1 (5 bases). The germline V gene encodes CDR1 LNHDA and CDR2 SQIVND (reference sequence). The CDR3 consists of 17 residues. V was clipped by 5 bases and J by 6 bases, with 25 bases between them. In nucleotides, the CDR3 is TGTGCCAGTAGTTCGTGCTGTAGCAGGGCCCTTGAGAAGACCCAGTACTTC. Encoded protein: CASSSCCSRALEKTQYF. The complete variable domain, with remaining parts taken from reference TRBV19 and TRBJ2-5, reads DGGITQSPKYLFRKEGQNVTLSCEQNLNHDAMYWYRQDPGQGLRLIYYSQIVNDFQKGDIAEGYSVSREKKESFPLTVTSAQKNPTAFYLCASSSCCSRALEKTQYFGPGTRLLVL.